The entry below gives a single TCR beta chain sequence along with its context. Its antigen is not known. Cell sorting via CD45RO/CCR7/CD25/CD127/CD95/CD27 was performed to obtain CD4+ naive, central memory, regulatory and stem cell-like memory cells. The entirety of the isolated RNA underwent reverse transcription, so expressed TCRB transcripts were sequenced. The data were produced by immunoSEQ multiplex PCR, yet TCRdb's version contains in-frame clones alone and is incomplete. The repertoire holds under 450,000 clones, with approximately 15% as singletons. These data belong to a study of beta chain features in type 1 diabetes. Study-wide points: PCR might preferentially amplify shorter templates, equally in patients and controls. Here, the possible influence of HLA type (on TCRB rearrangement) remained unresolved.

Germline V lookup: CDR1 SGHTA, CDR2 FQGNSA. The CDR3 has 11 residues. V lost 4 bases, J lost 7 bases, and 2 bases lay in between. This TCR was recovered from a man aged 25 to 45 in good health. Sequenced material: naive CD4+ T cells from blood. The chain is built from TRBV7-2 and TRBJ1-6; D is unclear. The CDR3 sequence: CASSSNSPLHF. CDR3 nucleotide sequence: TGTGCCAGCAGCTCCAATTCACCCCTCCACTTT.